These 21 T cell receptor beta chains came from one sample sequenced in a study of human T cells and chemical hapten exposure. Using its own MiXCR run on the 5' RACE reads, TCRdb lists one record per CDR3 protein. The sample includes roughly 81,000 distinct CDR3 sequences, roughly 8% of them seen just once. Extraction yielded total RNA from whole blood (unfractionated). Receptors were obtained from a male donor in good health.

This clonotype was counted ten times or more. V usage is TRBV5-1 and J usage is TRBJ2-7; D unresolved. V was trimmed by 3 bases and J by 4 bases, leaving 11 bases between them. Germline V gene sequence: CDR1 SGHRS, CDR2 YFSETQ. This CDR3 spans 13 amino acids. The CDR3 spells CASSSRGRYEQYF. The CDR3 coding sequence is TGCGCCAGCAGCTCCCGTGGGCGGTACGAGCAGTACTTC.

This clonotype has a handful of counts. The chain is built from TRBV7-9 and TRBJ2-7; tentative D call: TRBD1 (7 bases). The CDR3 covers 14 residues. From germline, CDR1 is SEHNR and CDR2 FQNEAQ (reference sequence). V lost 1 base and J lost 5, with 12 bases in between. CDR3 nucleotide sequence: TGTGCCAGCAGCTTAGGACAGGGAGGAGACGAGCAGTACTTC. This sequence encodes CASSLGQGGDEQYF.

This clonotype has at least ten counts. The chain is built from TRBV21-1 and TRBJ1-1; the table's D call, TRBD1, was not checked against the DNA. TRBV21-1 is annotated as a pseudogene. This CDR3 is 16 amino acids long. CDR3 loop: CASSPRDPVRSLEAFF. Here the CDR3 DNA reads TGTGCCAGCAGCCCGCGCGACCCGGTCAGATCATTAGAAGCTTTCTTT.

This clonotype was found a few times. V usage is TRBV7-9 and J usage is TRBJ2-3, with D unclear. CDR1 and CDR2 from the germline V gene are SEHNR and FQNEAQ (reference sequence). The CDR3 runs to 14 residues. The ends were cut back, 5 bases at V and 4 bases at J, with 13 bases in the middle. The CDR3 region is CASSPYFPPDTQYF. The CDR3 DNA reads TGTGCCAGCAGCCCATACTTCCCCCCAGATACGCAGTATTTT.

As to this clonotype: A much bigger clone sits one base away, suggesting this may be a read error. This chain joins TRBV6-5 and TRBJ2-1, with 9 bases fitting TRBD2. Germline CDR1 and CDR2: MNHEY and SVGAGI. J lost 9 bases, V lost 9 bases, and 15 bases had no gene match. The CDR3 sequence is 15 residues long. The CDR3, as DNA: TGTGCCAGTTCCCCTTGGCGGGAGGGCCTTGGTGAGCAGTTCTTC. This gives the protein CASSPWREGLGEQFF.

The chain carries TRBV28 and TRBJ1-6; D perhaps matches TRBD1 (6 bases). The V gene lost 5 bases and the J gene lost 10 bases, with 18 bases spanning the gap. The germline gives CDR1 MDHEN, CDR2 SYDVKM. This CDR3 region has 15 residues. Written as DNA, the CDR3 is TGTGCCAGCAGTCCCAGGACAGAAAAAGGGTCACCCCTCCACTTT. Translation gives CASSPRTEKGSPLHF.

This clonotype has at least ten counts. The chain couples TRBV21-1 to TRBJ1-2; TRBD1, the table's D call, was not compared with the DNA. TRBV21-1 is a recognized pseudogene. The CDR3 extends over 13 amino acids. CDR3: CASSKGGPYGYTF. CDR3 in DNA: TGTGCCAGCAGCAAAGGGGGGCCCTATGGCTACACCTTC.

This clonotype showed up many times. The chain is built from TRBV4-2 and TRBJ1-1, with D hard to call. Germline V CDR1 and CDR2: LGHNA, YNFKEQ. The CDR3 loop spans 15 amino acids. V dropped 1 base and J dropped 4 bases, with 13 bases sitting between them. The CDR3, as DNA: TGTGCCAGCAGCCAAGTTATCGCGGGAGCCACTGAAGCTTTCTTT. Amino acid sequence: CASSQVIAGATEAFF.

V usage is TRBV29-1 and J usage is TRBJ2-7, with 9 bases matching TRBD1. CDR3 length: 13 residues. V dropped 6 bases and J dropped 7; count of bases not matched to a gene: 10. Germline V gene lookup returns CDR1 SQVTM and CDR2 ANQGSEA. CDR3 bases: TGCAGCGTGACCGGGACAGGGTATTTAGAGCAGTACTTC. Translated, it gives CSVTGTGYLEQYF.

This clonotype was observed many times. CDR3 sequence (DNA): TGTGCCAGCAGTCTCCCTGACAGGGAAAAACTGTTTTTT. Residues: CASSLPDREKLFF. This sequence joins TRBV12-3 or TRBV12-4 and TRBJ1-4, with D possibly matching TRBD1 (6 bases). Deletions cut 5 bases from V and 8 bases from J, with 12 bases between. The CDR3 has 13 residues.

This clonotype was seen many times. CDR3 residues: CASRMGGRWNSPLHF. In DNA, the CDR3 is TGTGCCAGCAGGATGGGGGGTCGCTGGAATTCACCCCTCCACTTT. The chain links TRBV13 to TRBJ1-6; D is possibly TRBD1 (5 bases). V lost 6 bases and J 7 bases, leaving 16 bases between the germline ends. There are 15 residues in the CDR3. Germline values: CDR1 PRHDT, CDR2 FYEKMQ (reference sequence). The whole variable domain, filled in from reference TRBV13 and TRBJ1-6, reads AAGVIQSPRHLIKEKRETATLKCYPIPRHDTVYWYQQGPGQDPQFLISFYEKMQSDKGSIPDRFSAQQFSDYHSELNMSSLELGDSALYFCASRMGGRWNSPLHFGNGTRLTVT.

This clonotype was detected ten times or more. The gene calls are TRBV20-1 and TRBJ1-1, with a possible D match to TRBD1 (5 bases). Germline V CDR1 and CDR2: DFQATT, SNEGSKA (reference sequence). Trimming took 0 bases from V and 4 from J, leaving 30 bases between them. The CDR3 is made up of 20 amino acids. The CDR3 DNA reads as TGCAGTGCTAGAGAGCCCCGTGGGGGGTCGGTCGGAGATTTCGGCACTGAAGCTTTCTTT. This sequence encodes CSAREPRGGSVGDFGTEAFF.

This clonotype came up a few times. The V gene is TRBV6-5, the J gene TRBJ2-6, with 10 bases matching TRBD1. The germline V gene encodes CDR1 MNHEY and CDR2 SVGAGI. The junction had 0 bases not matched to a gene; V was cut back by 2 bases and J by 2 bases. This CDR3 is 16 amino acids long. In nucleotides, the CDR3 is TGTGCCAGCAGTTACGGGACAGGGGCTGGGGCCAACGTCCTGACTTTC. Translation: CASSYGTGAGANVLTF.

There are many counts of this clonotype. The V call is TRBV28, the J call TRBJ1-6; D remains unclear. V lost 3 bases and J 5 bases, leaving 5 bases between the germline ends. The germline V gene encodes CDR1 MDHEN and CDR2 SYDVKM. CDR3 length equals 13 residues. The CDR3 DNA reads TGTGCCAGCAGTTTCGAGAATAATTCACCCCTCCACTTT. Protein sequence: CASSFENNSPLHF.

This clonotype was counted many times. CDR3 DNA sequence: TGCAGCGTTGACAGGGGGAAGAGTGAAGGCTACACCTTC. Its translation is CSVDRGKSEGYTF. This chain joins TRBV29-1 and TRBJ1-2; 7 bases match TRBD1. Trimming took 3 bases from V and 8 from J; bases not matched to a gene: 9. This CDR3 comprises 13 residues. Germline assignment: CDR1 SQVTM and CDR2 ANQGSEA. Supplemented by reference TRBV29-1 and TRBJ1-2, the full variable domain reads SAVISQKPSRDICQRGTSLTIQCQVDSQVTMMFWYRQQPGQSLTLIATANQGSEATYESGFVIDKFPISRPNLTFSTLTVSNMSPEDSSIYLCSVDRGKSEGYTFGSGTRLTVV.

A remark on this clonotype: This may be a read error: a much more frequent sequence differs by one nucleotide. This CDR3 fails to terminate in the conserved phenylalanine or tryptophan, so it likely reflects a read error. This sequence joins TRBV7-2 and TRBJ2-7; 11 nucleotides line up with TRBD1. The CDR3 is 14 residues long. V lost 4 bases, J lost 4 bases, and 3 bases stayed unmatched. The germline gives CDR1 SGHTA, CDR2 FQGNSA. CDR3 nucleotide sequence: TGTGCCAGCAGCTACCGGGACAGGGGGTACGAGCAGTACCTC. This sequence encodes CASSYRDRGYEQYL.

This rearrangement joins TRBV5-1 to TRBJ2-4, with 10 nucleotides matching TRBD1. CDR3 length: 16 amino acids. The junction had 5 bases not matched to a gene; V was cut back by 0 bases and J by 5 bases. Germline CDR1 is SGHRS and CDR2 is YFSETQ. CDR3 nucleotide sequence: TGCGCCAGCAGCTTGGAGGGGACAGGGGTTGAAAACATTCAGTACTTC. It yields the protein CASSLEGTGVENIQYF.

This clonotype was observed many times. The gene calls are TRBV6-5 and TRBJ2-3; TRBD2 matches 15 bases. The V segment lost 2 bases and the J segment 8 bases; nucleotides outside the gene matches: 8. Germline V gives CDR1 MNHEY, CDR2 SVGAGI. This CDR3 contains 17 residues. The DNA for the CDR3 is TGTGCCAGCAGTTACACCTGGACTAGCGGGAGGGCCCCTACGCAGTATTTT. Its protein product is CASSYTWTSGRAPTQYF.

The table lists this clonotype with many counts. The chain is built from TRBV12-3 or TRBV12-4 and TRBJ2-7, with 9 nucleotides matching TRBD1. CDR3 length equals 13 residues. Trimming removed 6 bases from V and 5 bases from J; junction bases left unmatched: 5. The CDR3 reads CASSWTGENEQYF. CDR3 in DNA: TGTGCCAGCAGCTGGACAGGGGAGAACGAGCAGTACTTC.

This clonotype was observed a handful of times. The V gene is TRBV7-9, the J gene TRBJ1-4, with TRBD1 matching over 10 bases. V lost 4 bases, J lost 0 bases, and 2 bases stayed unmatched. The CDR3 totals 16 residues. Looked up from germline, CDR1 is SEHNR and CDR2 is FQNEAQ (reference sequence). CDR3 sequence (DNA): TGTGCCAGCAGCTCCGGGACAGGGGCAACTAATGAAAAACTGTTTTTT. Translating gives CASSSGTGATNEKLFF.

This clonotype was seen a few times. The chain couples TRBV19 to TRBJ2-5; 14 bases fit TRBD2. Germline CDR1 LNHDA, CDR2 SQIVND (reference sequence). J lost 5 bases, V lost 3 bases, and 8 bases had no gene match. The CDR3 loop spans 17 amino acids. CDR3 protein: CASSMGTSGSGVETQYF. In DNA form, the CDR3 reads TGTGCCAGTAGTATGGGGACTAGCGGGAGTGGAGTCGAGACCCAGTACTTC.